A selection of T cell receptor beta chains follows, all from one sample in a study of blood T cell repertoires in COVID-19. Produced via immunoSEQ multiplex PCR; TCRdb's table is partial and in-frame only. This table holds about 360,000 clones, 81% found once. Sample: peripheral blood. The receptor source for this set is a human donor with acute or convalescent COVID-19. The donor label of this sample is uncertain. CDR3s include the opening cysteine and the closing phenylalanine or tryptophan. Each record gives: D gene, V gene, J gene, CDR3 protein. The D gene is left open where the match is weak.

>TRBD1|TRBV27|TRBJ2-1
CASSHLGTGGLNEQFF
>-|TRBV18|TRBJ1-2
CATTTNYGYTF
>-|TRBV19|TRBJ2-1
CASSIWQGGATSQFF
>TRBD1|TRBV11-2|TRBJ2-5
CASSSGQARGQETQYF
>TRBD2|TRBV6-5|TRBJ2-1
CASRALAGSGEQFF
>-|TRBV2|TRBJ2-1
CASSPRRQYNEQFF
>TRBD1|TRBV10-3|TRBJ1-2
CAISEGETGGYTF
>-|TRBV7-7|TRBJ2-1
CASSLALGGNNEQFF
>-|TRBV4-1|TRBJ2-5
CASSQVYSRGETQYF
>-|TRBV7-2|TRBJ1-1
CASSLWGTNTEAFF
>-|TRBV7-8|TRBJ1-1
CASSPTRTVWVNTEAFF
>TRBD2|TRBV7-9|TRBJ2-1
CASSSGTSGGLSYNEQFF
>-|TRBV19|TRBJ2-2
CASSIVQGSNTGELFF
>TRBD1|TRBV19|TRBJ2-1
CASSRAGTGPYNEQFF
>TRBD1|TRBV5-4|TRBJ1-4
CASSSGTGGVEKLFF
>TRBD1|TRBV29-1|TRBJ2-6
CSADTGGTGANVLTF
>TRBD2|TRBV7-2|TRBJ2-1
CASSLVPSGVGNEQFF
>-|TRBV19|TRBJ1-1
CASREGSGTEAFF
>-|TRBV7-2|TRBJ1-2
CASSLEQGRYGYTF
>TRBD1|TRBV3-1/TRBV3-2|TRBJ1-1
CASTDREVNTEAFF
>TRBD1|TRBV5-1|TRBJ1-5
CASSLTTGGFQPQHF
>TRBD1|TRBV5-1|TRBJ1-6
CASSYGQGVSSYNSPLHF
>TRBD1|TRBV7-9|TRBJ2-7
CASSPPGQGVIHEQYF
>-|TRBV6-1|TRBJ1-1
CASSEYVTEAFF
>TRBD1|TRBV7-9|TRBJ2-7
CASSLAGTAYEQYF
>-|TRBV9|TRBJ2-1
CASSTRSGSEQFF
>TRBD1|TRBV5-6|TRBJ2-7
CASSLFGTGTYEQYF
>TRBD1|TRBV2|TRBJ1-1
CASRARQGINTEAFF
>-|TRBV7-2|TRBJ1-5
CASSLQGNQPQHF
>-|TRBV5-6|TRBJ1-4
CASSLKTGRENEKLFF
>-|TRBV10-3|TRBJ1-5
CAISGGGNQPQHF
>-|TRBV18|TRBJ1-5
CASSPTREQPQHF
>TRBD2|TRBV5-1|TRBJ2-6
CASSLLSGGSGANVLTF
>-|TRBV10-3|TRBJ2-1
CAISDGTVEQFF
>-|TRBV18|TRBJ2-4
CASSGGNIQYF
>-|TRBV19|TRBJ1-1
CASSIGTVDTEAFF
>TRBD1|TRBV27|TRBJ1-5
CASSPGQGFGPQHF
>-|TRBV6-2/TRBV6-3|TRBJ2-7
CASSYSTAKPYEQYF
>-|TRBV30|TRBJ1-1
CAWSGKRYTEAFF
>-|TRBV7-9|TRBJ2-1
CASSFRVGGGSSYNEQFF
>-|TRBV12-3/TRBV12-4|TRBJ2-7
CASRARGNYEQYF
>TRBD1|TRBV10-2|TRBJ1-1
CASSERTGPNTEAFF
>-|TRBV5-1|TRBJ2-1
CASSLARDLRGNEQFF
>-|TRBV7-8|TRBJ2-2
CASSFSGTGELFF
>-|TRBV5-4|TRBJ2-3
CASSFGGGSTDTQYF
>TRBD1|TRBV5-1|TRBJ1-5
CASSLVSGGYQPQHF
>TRBD1|TRBV5-1|TRBJ1-2
CASSLGTGTANYGYTF
>-|TRBV7-9|TRBJ1-4
CASSKSGITNEKLFF